The 26 T cell receptor beta chains reported below all come from one sample, sequenced in a study of T cell responses to AZD1222 COVID-19 vaccine. Libraries were prepared by immunoSEQ multiplex PCR; TCRdb keeps only in-frame clonotypes and omits some of them. The sample lists some 200,000 clones, approximately 93% occurring once. The sample was peripheral blood, taken on day 0 of AZD1222 vaccination. The receptor set was obtained from an adult in good health.

This chain connects TRBV19 to TRBJ2-1; no firm D call. Germline CDR1 is LNHDA and CDR2 is SQIVND (reference sequence). V lost 9 bases and J 5 bases, leaving 8 bases between the germline ends. The CDR3 is 11 residues long. DNA for the CDR3: TGTGCCAGGGACGTGAACAATGAGCAGTTCTTC. Residues: CARDVNNEQFF.

The chain employs TRBV28 and TRBJ2-3; 8 bases line up with TRBD1. Germline CDR1 reads MDHEN; CDR2 reads SYDVKM. Unmatched junction bases numbered 8, after V lost 5 bases and J lost 7 bases. The CDR3 is 14 residues long. CDR3 in amino acids: CASSSPGQAHTQYF. The CDR3 DNA is TGTGCCAGCAGTAGCCCGGGACAGGCTCATACGCAGTATTTT. Variable domain in full (rest from reference TRBV28 and TRBJ2-3): DVKVTQSSRYLVKRTGEKVFLECVQDMDHENMFWYRQDPGLGLRLIYFSYDVKMKEKGDIPEGYSVSREKKERFSLILESASTNQTSMYLCASSSPGQAHTQYFGPGTRLTVL.

The J gene is TRBJ2-3, the V gene TRBV6-4; D is ambiguous. With 3 bases removed from V and 0 bases from J, the gap between germline ends came to 7 bases. Germline-derived CDR1 and CDR2 are MRHNA and SNTAGT. The CDR3 contains 14 residues. For the CDR3, the DNA is TGTGCCAGCAGTGATGGATTTAGCACAGATACGCAGTATTTT. It encodes CASSDGFSTDTQYF.

CDR3 loop: CATTTPNYGYTF. DNA for the CDR3: TGTGCCACCACGACACCTAACTATGGCTACACCTTC. V is TRBV12-3 or TRBV12-4 and J is TRBJ1-2, with D unclear. V gave up 10 bases and J gave up 0 bases, with 9 bases separating them. The CDR3 length is 12 residues.

The CDR3 DNA sequence: TGTGCCAGCAGACGACAGGGGGATAATTCACCCCTCCACTTT. Encoded protein: CASRRQGDNSPLHF. The chain couples TRBV7-2 to TRBJ1-6, with 9 bases matching TRBD1. J lost 5 bases, V lost 6 bases, and 2 bases had no gene match. Germline values: CDR1 SGHTA, CDR2 FQGNSA. The CDR3 sequence is 14 residues long.

The V call is TRBV3-1 (or the pseudogene TRBV3-2), the J call TRBJ1-3; D remains unclear. V was trimmed by 2 bases and J by 7 bases, leaving 15 bases between them. The CDR3 extends over 15 amino acids. Germline V gene lookup returns CDR1 LGHDT and CDR2 YNNKEL (reference sequence). The chain's CDR3 is CASSQNLYNANTIYF. The CDR3 region has the DNA TGTGCCAGCAGCCAAAATCTTTATAACGCGAACACCATATATTTT.

V and J are TRBV6-6 and TRBJ2-2; 8 positions match TRBD1. Per the germline V gene, CDR1 is MNHNY and CDR2 is SVGAGI (reference sequence). The V and J ends lost 5 bases and 0 bases, in that order; junction bases with no gene match: 2. This CDR3 is built from 15 residues. The CDR3 nucleotides read TGTGCCAGCAGTCGGACAGGGCCGAACACCGGGGAGCTGTTTTTT. Translating it yields CASSRTGPNTGELFF.

The gene calls are TRBV18 and TRBJ1-1; D is possibly TRBD1 (6 bases). This CDR3 comprises 15 residues. CDR1 and CDR2 from the germline V gene are KGHSH and LQKENI. Trimming took off 8 bases at V and 0 bases at J, with 16 bases between the two ends. DNA for the CDR3: TGTGCCAGCACCACAGGGTACCCTATGAACACTGAAGCTTTCTTT. This encodes CASTTGYPMNTEAFF.

This chain connects TRBV27 to TRBJ1-4; possibly TRBD1 for D (5 bases). Germline V gives CDR1 MNHEY, CDR2 SMNVEV (reference sequence). The CDR3 is 14 residues long. Trimming left V 5 bases short and J 7 bases short, with 14 bases between. CDR3 nucleotide sequence: TGTGCCAGCAGTCCGGCGGACATAAGTGAAAAACTGTTTTTT. Its protein product is CASSPADISEKLFF.

The J gene is TRBJ2-1, the V gene TRBV6-1, with 8 positions matching TRBD1. The CDR3 length is 15 residues. Germline V CDR1 and CDR2: MNHNS, SASEGT. V dropped 1 base and J dropped 8; count of bases not matched to a gene: 7. CDR3 residues: CASSEGGQGIYEQFF. In DNA, the CDR3 is TGTGCCAGCAGTGAAGGAGGACAGGGAATCTATGAGCAGTTCTTC.

The V and J genes are TRBV5-4 and TRBJ2-4, with D unresolved. The V end lost 0 bases, the J end lost 1 base, and 14 bases lay between the germline ends. The germline CDR1 and CDR2 sequences are SGHNT and YYREEE (reference sequence). The CDR3 spans 17 residues. Written as DNA, the CDR3 is TGTGCCAGCAGCTTGGGAGGATGGGGTGATGCCAAAAACATTCAGTACTTC. This translates into CASSLGGWGDAKNIQYF.

The chain uses TRBV19 and TRBJ2-1; 12 nucleotides align to TRBD2. CDR1 is LNHDA, CDR2 SQIVND, per germline (reference sequence). The CDR3 extends over 16 amino acids. Trimming cost V 8 bases and J 2 bases; bases outside gene matches: 7. CDR3: CASQTSGSVTYNEQFF. The CDR3 DNA reads as TGTGCCAGTCAGACTAGCGGGAGTGTGACCTACAATGAGCAGTTCTTC.

This clone was seen only once. The rearrangement uses TRBV6-6 and TRBJ1-3; possible D gene TRBD1, 5 bases. Germline CDR1 and CDR2: MNHNY and SVGAGI (reference sequence). The CDR3 runs 15 residues. Trimming shortened V by 7 bases and J by 4 bases, and 17 bases separated the two germline ends. The CDR3 nucleotides read TGTGCCAGCACCTTTGCGGCCCGACAGGGAAACACCATATATTTT. Translating it yields CASTFAARQGNTIYF.

The CDR3 loop reads CASSYLSRGREQYF. The CDR3 DNA reads TGTGCCAGCAGTTACCTCTCAAGGGGCAGGGAGCAGTACTTC. J is TRBJ2-7 and V is TRBV6-5; D might be TRBD1 (5 bases). This CDR3 contains 14 residues. Trimming pared 2 bases from V and 7 bases from J, leaving 15 bases between. Germline V lookup: CDR1 MNHEY, CDR2 SVGAGI.

V is TRBV5-1 and J is TRBJ1-2; 7 bases fit TRBD1. After removal of 3 bases from V and 0 bases from J, the junction contained 8 bases not matched to a gene. Germline V gene data show CDR1 as SGHRS and CDR2 as YFSETQ. This CDR3 is built from 16 residues. The chain's CDR3 is CASSSGQAPANYGYTF. For the CDR3, the DNA is TGCGCCAGCAGCTCCGGACAGGCCCCAGCTAACTATGGCTACACCTTC.

The chain is built from TRBV20-1 and TRBJ2-7; D not certain. Per the germline V gene, CDR1 is DFQATT and CDR2 is SNEGSKA (reference sequence). The CDR3 spans 11 residues. The V end was cut by 2 bases, the J end by 0 bases, with 2 bases between. The DNA of the CDR3 is TGCAGTGCTAGAAACTCCTACGAGCAGTACTTC. It encodes CSARNSYEQYF.

The chain employs TRBV2 and TRBJ2-1; no reliable D call. This CDR3 region has 16 residues. Germline loops: CDR1 SNHLY, CDR2 FYNNEI. V lost 6 bases to trimming and J lost 6 bases, with 21 bases between them. CDR3 sequence reads: CASSRRSVTLGNEQFF. DNA of the CDR3: TGTGCCAGCAGCCGGCGGTCGGTCACCCTGGGCAATGAGCAGTTCTTC.

V gene TRBV7-9 combines with J gene TRBJ2-2, with D maybe TRBD1 (5 bases). CDR3 size: 18 residues. Germline CDR1 and CDR2: SEHNR and FQNEAQ (reference sequence). V was cut by 5 bases and J by 0 bases, with 19 bases left in between. DNA for the CDR3: TGTGCCAGCAGCCCCCTGATGGTCAGGGCCGCGAACACCGGGGAGCTGTTTTTT. Its translation is CASSPLMVRAANTGELFF. The full variable domain, its missing parts supplied by reference TRBV7-9 and TRBJ2-2, is DTGVSQNPRHKITKRGQNVTFRCDPISEHNRLYWYRQTLGQGPEFLTYFQNEAQLEKSRLLSDRFSAERPKGSFSTLEIQRTEQGDSAMYLCASSPLMVRAANTGELFFGEGSRLTVL.

The J gene is TRBJ2-7, the V gene TRBV10-1; maybe TRBD2 (7 bases). The CDR3 is 19 amino acids. Trimming removed 3 bases at V and 0 bases at J, with 24 bases between. Per germline, CDR1 WNHNN and CDR2 SYGVQD (reference sequence). CDR3 in DNA: TGCGCCAGCAGTGAAGTATCCCCCCTAGTCGGGGGGCCCTCCTACGAGCAGTACTTC. It translates to CASSEVSPLVGGPSYEQYF.

J is TRBJ1-1 and V is TRBV9, with TRBD1 matching over 9 bases. The CDR3 has 18 amino acids. Germline-derived CDR1 and CDR2 are SGDLS and YYNGEE. V lost 3 bases, J lost 7 bases, and 19 bases stayed unmatched. The CDR3 nucleotides read TGTGCCAGCAGCGCCGACCGGCTCAGCGGGACAGGGACGTTTGAAGCTTTCTTT. Translation: CASSADRLSGTGTFEAFF.

V is TRBV4-1 and J is TRBJ1-1; D unclear. Germline loops: CDR1 MGHRA, CDR2 YSYEKL. V gave up 0 bases and J gave up 11 bases, with 16 bases separating them. The CDR3 is 14 amino acids. CDR3 sequence (DNA): TGCGCCAGCAGCCAAGATCTTGGAGGCCGGGTGGCTTTCTTT. Amino acid sequence: CASSQDLGGRVAFF.

The chain recombines TRBV3-1 (or the pseudogene TRBV3-2) with TRBJ2-1; TRBD2 aligns across 7 bases. V lost 6 bases to trimming and J lost 0 bases; unmatched junction nucleotides: 5. The V gene's germline CDR1 is LGHDT and CDR2 YNNKEL (reference sequence). The CDR3 is 15 residues long. The CDR3 DNA reads as TGTGCCAGCAGGACTAGCCTGCACTCCTACAATGAGCAGTTCTTC. Protein sequence: CASRTSLHSYNEQFF.

The V call is TRBV18, the J call TRBJ2-7; 7 nucleotides agree with TRBD1. The V segment lost 6 bases and the J segment 0 bases; nucleotides outside the gene matches: 2. From germline, CDR1 is KGHSH and CDR2 LQKENI. The CDR3 consists of 13 residues. The CDR3 spells CASSTGSSYEQYF. The CDR3 bases are TGTGCCAGCTCGACAGGGAGCTCCTACGAGCAGTACTTC.

This CDR3 reads CASIDGAEAFF. CDR3 DNA: TGTGCCAGCATCGACGGGGCCGAAGCTTTCTTT. This chain uses TRBV12-3 or TRBV12-4 with TRBJ1-1; a weak D match, TRBD1 (5 bases). CDR3 length equals 11 residues. V gave up 7 bases and J gave up 8 bases, with 11 bases separating them.

The V and J genes are TRBV5-6 and TRBJ2-7; 8 nucleotides agree with TRBD1. The CDR3 has 12 amino acids. V trimming: 4 bases; J trimming: 6 bases; junction bases outside the gene matches: 3. CDR1 is SGHDT and CDR2 is YYEEEE in the germline V gene. CDR3 coding DNA: TGTGCCAGCAGCAGGACAGGGTTCGAGCAGTACTTC. This codes for CASSRTGFEQYF.

The chain carries TRBV11-2 and TRBJ2-1; the D is unclear. V shed 5 bases and J shed 0 bases, with 11 bases lying between them. CDR1 is SGHAT, CDR2 FQNNGV, per germline. This CDR3 contains 15 residues. The DNA of the CDR3 is TGTGCCAGCAGCGAAGACGCGAGCTCCTACAATGAGCAGTTCTTC. It is translated as CASSEDASSYNEQFF.